This TCR beta chain was profiled in a study of T cells after yellow fever vaccination. Study-level findings and limits: Clonotypes shared by both compartments, CD4 and CD8, made up a small share. Once the booster was given, most primary-vaccination clones reappeared, at approximately 97% for CD4 and around 90% for CD8.

This clonotype came up once. Its antigen is unidentified. Production of TCR cDNA was by 5'RACE template switching, which also added a universal primer site and UMIs. TCRdb re-called the 5' RACE reads with MiXCR, one entry per CDR3 protein. The sample comprises 300,000 to 400,000 distinct CDR3 sequences, about 9.5% of which are singletons, and over 15% rests with the top ten. Source: PBMCs, taken on the day of the first yellow fever vaccination. The clonotype comes from a man aged 18 to 29 who received the YFV17D yellow fever vaccine.

CDR3: CASRSGTSGGTDTQYF. The DNA of the CDR3 is TGCGCCAGCAGATCCGGGACTAGCGGGGGGACAGATACGCAGTATTTT. The rearrangement links TRBV5-1 to TRBJ2-3; 15 nucleotides align to TRBD2. In germline, CDR1 is SGHRS, CDR2 YFSETQ. V lost 5 bases to trimming and J lost 3 bases; unmatched junction nucleotides: 4. This CDR3 spans 16 amino acids.